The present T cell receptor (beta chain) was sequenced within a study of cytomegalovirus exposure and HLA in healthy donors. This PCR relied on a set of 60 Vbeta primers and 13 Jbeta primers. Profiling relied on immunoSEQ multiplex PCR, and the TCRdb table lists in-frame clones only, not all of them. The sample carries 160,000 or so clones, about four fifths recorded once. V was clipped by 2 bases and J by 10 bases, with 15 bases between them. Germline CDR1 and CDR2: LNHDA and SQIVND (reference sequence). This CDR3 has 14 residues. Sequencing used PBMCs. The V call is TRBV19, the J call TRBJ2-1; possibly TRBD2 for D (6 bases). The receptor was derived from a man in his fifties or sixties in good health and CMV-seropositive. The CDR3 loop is CASSIRRAGEEQFF. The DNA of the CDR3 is TGTGCCAGTAGTATACGGAGGGCCGGGGAGGAGCAGTTCTTC. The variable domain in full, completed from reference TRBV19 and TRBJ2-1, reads DGGITQSPKYLFRKEGQNVTLSCEQNLNHDAMYWYRQDPGQGLRLIYYSQIVNDFQKGDIAEGYSVSREKKESFPLTVTSAQKNPTAFYLCASSIRRAGEEQFFGPGTRLTVL.